Given below is one T cell receptor (beta chain) in context. The data are from a study of cytomegalovirus exposure and HLA in healthy donors. With 60 Vbeta and 13 Jbeta primers, the PCR was carried out. Clones were read by immunoSEQ multiplex PCR, and TCRdb kept only the in-frame ones, dropping some. The sample includes roughly 120,000 clones, roughly 78% of them seen just once. In germline, CDR1 is MNHNY, CDR2 SVGAGI (reference sequence). V lost 7 bases, J lost 7 bases, and 10 bases stayed unmatched. The CDR3 sequence is 14 residues long. The TCR originated in a man aged 25 to 40 in good health and CMV-seronegative. This chain connects TRBV6-6 to TRBJ1-2, with 9 bases fitting TRBD1. The sequenced sample was PBMCs. CDR3 sequence: CASTPTGQGAGYTF. In nucleotides, the CDR3 is TGTGCCAGCACCCCAACGGGACAGGGTGCTGGCTACACCTTC.